This passage covers 14 T cell receptor beta chains from one sample sequenced in a study of T cell repertoires in cytomegalovirus infection. MiXCR was run by TCRdb on the reads, yielding one entry per CDR3 protein. This table holds nearly 650,000 distinct CDR3 sequences, roughly 26% found once. The sequenced sample was CD8+ T cells from PBMCs. These receptors all come from a human donor in good health (CMV status not recorded). Some clones in this sample may be carry-over from other donors' samples.

In its sample, this clonotype was seen a few times. The chain links TRBV29-1 to TRBJ1-1; D remains ambiguous. The CDR3 has 10 amino acids. Trimming left V 5 bases short and J 5 bases short, with 6 bases between. The germline gives CDR1 SQVTM, CDR2 ANQGSEA. CDR3 sequence reads: CSVPGTEAFF. The DNA of the CDR3 is TGCAGCGTTCCCGGTACTGAAGCTTTCTTT.

This clonotype was picked up one time. The chain joins TRBV7-3 to TRBJ1-4; D may be TRBD1 (6 bases). The ends were cut back, 5 bases at V and 8 bases at J, with 21 bases in the middle. The CDR3 has 16 amino acids. From germline, CDR1 is SGHTA and CDR2 FQGTGA. CDR3 sequence (DNA): TGTGCCAGCAGCGGGGCTAACAGGGATAGTAAAGAAAAACTGTTTTTT. This encodes CASSGANRDSKEKLFF.

The count of this clonotype is one. This sequence joins TRBV14 and TRBJ1-1; 7 bases line up with TRBD1. V shed 5 bases and J 11 bases; nucleotides not matched to a gene: 14. In germline, CDR1 is SGHDN, CDR2 FVKESK. The CDR3 sequence is 14 residues long. For the CDR3, the DNA is TGTGCCAGCAGCGCGGGACGAGGGGGCCCAGGGGCTTTCTTT. This codes for CASSAGRGGPGAFF.

This clonotype occurred a few times. The rearrangement links TRBV20-1 to TRBJ1-5; possible D gene TRBD1, 5 bases. Trimming stripped 7 bases from V and 2 bases from J, with 12 bases between. The CDR3 length is 13 residues. In germline, CDR1 is DFQATT, CDR2 SNEGSKA (reference sequence). CDR3 in amino acids: CSGIGEGNQPQHF. The CDR3 region has the DNA TGCAGTGGCATAGGGGAGGGCAATCAGCCCCAGCATTTT.

The chain recombines TRBV29-1 with TRBJ1-2; a weak D match, TRBD1 (5 bases). Trimming removed 6 bases from V and 2 bases from J, with 19 bases in between. Germline CDR1 is SQVTM and CDR2 is ANQGSEA. The CDR3 extends over 15 amino acids. CDR3 sequence: CSVPGTASSNYGYTF. The CDR3 coding sequence is TGCAGCGTCCCCGGGACCGCTAGCTCAAACTATGGCTACACCTTC.

This clonotype was seen ten or more times. The chain combines TRBV7-2 with TRBJ1-4; a weak D match, TRBD1 (5 bases). Trimming left V 5 bases short and J 7 bases short, with 11 bases between. Germline V lookup: CDR1 SGHTA, CDR2 FQGNSA. The CDR3 runs 13 residues. The CDR3 DNA reads TGTGCCAGCAGCCCTGGGGCGGGTGAAAAACTGTTTTTT. Translation: CASSPGAGEKLFF.

This clonotype came up many times. The chain employs TRBV7-9 and TRBJ2-1; 8 nucleotides align to TRBD2. V shed 7 bases and J 2 bases; nucleotides not matched to a gene: 10. CDR1 and CDR2 (germline): SEHNR, FQNEAQ (reference sequence). The CDR3 is 16 amino acids. The CDR3 sequence: CASIKPGGLAYNEQFF. In DNA, the CDR3 is TGTGCCAGCATCAAACCGGGGGGGCTTGCCTACAATGAGCAGTTCTTC.

This clonotype was counted ten times or more. The CDR3 loop is CASSPEIVAKNIQYF. DNA of the CDR3: TGTGCCAGCAGTCCCGAGATAGTGGCCAAAAACATTCAGTACTTC. V usage is TRBV6-6 and J usage is TRBJ2-4; D remains unclear. V gave up 5 bases and J gave up 1 base, with 12 bases separating them. CDR3 size: 15 residues. In germline, CDR1 is MNHNY, CDR2 SVGAGI (reference sequence).

With regard to this clonotype: The germline gene is not matched at one end of the junction; a read error may be the cause. The genes are TRBV7-9 and TRBJ1-1; D uncertain. The CDR3 contains 14 residues. Germline CDR1 is SEHNR and CDR2 is FQNEAQ (reference sequence). This CDR3 reads CASTLNLLGTEAFF. The CDR3 DNA reads TGTGCCAGCACCTTAAATTTACTGGGCACTGAAGCTTTCTTT. The complete variable domain, with remaining parts taken from reference TRBV7-9 and TRBJ1-1, reads DTGVSQNPRHKITKRGQNVTFRCDPISEHNRLYWYRQTLGQGPEFLTYFQNEAQLEKSRLLSDRFSAERPKGSFSTLEIQRTEQGDSAMYLCASTLNLLGTEAFFGQGTRLTVV.

This clonotype was counted at least ten times. The chain has TRBV7-3 and TRBJ2-2, with D unresolved. The germline V and J ends were trimmed by 5 bases and 5 bases, with 6 bases remaining between them. Germline assignment: CDR1 SGHTA and CDR2 FQGTGA. The CDR3 loop spans 12 amino acids. The CDR3: CASSRRTGELFF. The CDR3 region has the DNA TGTGCCAGCAGCCGAAGAACCGGGGAGCTGTTTTTT.

Ten or more counts support this clonotype. The chain joins TRBV7-9 to TRBJ2-5; D assignment may be TRBD1 or TRBD2 (5 bases each). The CDR3 runs to 13 residues. The ends were cut back, 5 bases at V and 5 bases at J, with 12 bases in the middle. The germline gives CDR1 SEHNR, CDR2 FQNEAQ (reference sequence). This chain's CDR3 is CASSPEGPETQYF. CDR3 in DNA: TGTGCCAGCAGCCCCGAGGGGCCCGAGACCCAGTACTTC.

The sample holds many counts of this clonotype. V usage is TRBV20-1 and J usage is TRBJ2-1; the D gene is possibly TRBD2 (5 bases). The CDR3 length is 14 residues. V lost 6 bases and J lost 0, with 12 bases in between. Germline values: CDR1 DFQATT, CDR2 SNEGSKA (reference sequence). Written as DNA, the CDR3 is TGCAGTGCCCCGAGGGCCCTCTCCTACAATGAGCAGTTCTTC. Protein sequence: CSAPRALSYNEQFF.

This clonotype was recorded many times. The rearrangement uses TRBV10-1 and TRBJ1-4, with a tentative D call TRBD1 (5 bases). The V and J ends lost 1 base and 8 bases respectively, with 14 bases between them. CDR1 is WNHNN and CDR2 is SYGVQD in the germline V gene (reference sequence). The CDR3 runs 15 residues. CDR3 loop: CASSELDIGGEKLFF. The CDR3 nucleotides read TGCGCCAGCAGTGAGTTGGACATCGGAGGGGAAAAACTGTTTTTT.

This clonotype occurred many times. The DNA of the CDR3 is TGTGCCAGCAGTTACCACGACAGGGGGAATGAGCAGTTCTTC. Amino acid sequence: CASSYHDRGNEQFF. The chain has TRBV6-5 and TRBJ2-1, with 9 bases aligning to TRBD1. The CDR3 spans 14 residues. After removal of 2 bases from V and 7 bases from J, the junction contained 3 bases not matched to a gene. CDR1 and CDR2 (germline): MNHEY, SVGAGI.